The rows below give T cell receptor beta chains drawn from one sample of a study of T cell responses to AZD1222 COVID-19 vaccine. The table came from immunoSEQ multiplex PCR; TCRdb's copy has only in-frame clones and leaves some out. The table includes around 160,000 clones, about 87% detected once. This sample comprised peripheral blood, obtained on day 0 of AZD1222 vaccination. The receptors were gathered from an adult in good health. The CDR3 runs from the conserved cysteine through the conserved F or W. D genes are given only for firm matches. Clone size is shown for a subset of rows, as once, few, many or a class of expanded clone.

V	J	size	D	DNA	CDR3
TRBV7-2	TRBJ1-2	-	-	TGTGCCAGCAGCTCAATCAGGGGTAACTATGGCTACACCTTC	CASSSIRGNYGYTF
TRBV6-2/TRBV6-3	TRBJ1-5	-	-	TGTGCCAGCAGTTACCGCAGGGAAGATCAGCCCCAGCATTTT	CASSYRREDQPQHF
TRBV27	TRBJ1-6	-	TRBD1	TGTGCCAGCAAGGGGCAGGGGGGAAGCTCCTATAATTCACCCCTCCACTTT	CASKGQGGSSYNSPLHF
TRBV18	TRBJ1-2	-	TRBD1	TGTGCCAGCTCACCTGCTCGAGGGACAGGCCCGCCCCCCTATGGCTACACCTTC	CASSPARGTGPPPYGYTF
TRBV2	TRBJ2-3	-	-	TGTGCCAGGACCGCGGGCCTGGAGGGGGCCGATACGCAGTATTTT	CARTAGLEGADTQYF
TRBV6-5	TRBJ1-4	-	-	TGTGCCAGCAGTTACGGTCGACGGCGGTATAATGAAAAACTGTTTTTT	CASSYGRRRYNEKLFF
TRBV3-1/TRBV3-2	TRBJ2-5	-	-	TGTGCCAGCAGCCACCGGGACACCCCTCAAGAGACCCAGTACTTC	CASSHRDTPQETQYF
TRBV15	TRBJ1-6	-	-	TGTGCCACCAGCAGAGGAAGGGGTCTGGATTCACCCCTCCACTTT	CATSRGRGLDSPLHF
TRBV7-9	TRBJ2-1	-	TRBD2	TGTGCCAGCAGCTGGACTAGCGGGGGCGATGAGCAGTTCTTC	CASSWTSGGDEQFF
TRBV6-5	TRBJ1-1	-	TRBD1	TGTGCCAGCAGTTACGCGACAGGGATGGTTGGCACTGAAGCTTTCTTT	CASSYATGMVGTEAFF
TRBV5-4	TRBJ1-2	once	-	TGTGCCAGCAGCCCCGAGGGCGGGAATCTCTTTGGCTACACCTTC	CASSPEGGNLFGYTF
TRBV7-2	TRBJ1-1	-	-	TGTGCCAGCAGCCCGACAGCAATGAACACTGAAGCTTTCTTT	CASSPTAMNTEAFF
TRBV4-3	TRBJ2-2	-	-	TGCGCCAGCAGCCAAGAATCGGGATATGGCGGGGAGCTGTTTTTT	CASSQESGYGGELFF
TRBV11-2	TRBJ2-3	-	-	TGTGCCAGCAGCCCGGGAACGGGGGTGTTGGGCACAGATACGCAGTATTTT	CASSPGTGVLGTDTQYF
TRBV6-2/TRBV6-3	TRBJ1-5	-	-	TGTGCCAGCAGTTACGGGGTTCAGTTCAATCAGCCCCAGCATTTT	CASSYGVQFNQPQHF
TRBV6-5	TRBJ1-2	-	TRBD1	TGTGCCAGCGGCCAGGGGGCGTGGAACTATGGCTACACCTTC	CASGQGAWNYGYTF
TRBV7-2	TRBJ2-6	-	TRBD1	TGTGCCAGCTTTTACGGGACAGTCCCTGGGGCCAACGTCCTGACTTTC	CASFYGTVPGANVLTF
TRBV29-1	TRBJ2-5	-	-	TGCAGCGTCCTCCGCGGGGAGGCGGAGACCCAGTACTTC	CSVLRGEAETQYF
TRBV24-1	TRBJ2-3	-	-	TGTGCCACCAGTTCCGGGGTCCCCACAGATACGCAGTATTTT	CATSSGVPTDTQYF
TRBV7-9	TRBJ1-5	-	-	TGTGCCAGCAGCTTAGAGGCAGGAAGCAATCAGCCCCAGCATTTT	CASSLEAGSNQPQHF
TRBV7-8	TRBJ2-3	-	TRBD1	TGTGCCAGCAGCTCGGGACAGGGTAGGACAGATACGCAGTATTTT	CASSSGQGRTDTQYF
TRBV3-1/TRBV3-2	TRBJ1-2	-	-	TGTGCCAGCCTCCGGGCAGACTATGGCTACACCTTC	CASLRADYGYTF
TRBV7-2	TRBJ2-2	-	TRBD1	TGTGCCAGCAGCTTAGGGGCTCCAGGGGGCAACGGGGAGCTGTTTTTT	CASSLGAPGGNGELFF
TRBV2	TRBJ1-6	-	-	TGTGCCAGCATCCCGCAGGGTTACCATTCACCCCTCCACTTT	CASIPQGYHSPLHF
TRBV12-3/TRBV12-4	TRBJ2-5	-	-	TGTGCCACCAGGGCAGGGAATCGGGAGACCCAGTACTTC	CATRAGNRETQYF
TRBV18	TRBJ2-2	-	-	TGTGCCAGCTCACCCGGTATGGAGAGGCCCCCGAACACCGGGGAGCTGTTTTTT	CASSPGMERPPNTGELFF
TRBV28	TRBJ1-2	-	TRBD1	TGTGCCAGCAGTTCCCCCGGACAGGGAGACTATGGCTACACCTTC	CASSSPGQGDYGYTF
TRBV27	TRBJ1-1	-	TRBD1	TGTGCCAGCAGTTTATACCCCGGGTCAGGGGGAAATGAAGCTTTCTTT	CASSLYPGSGGNEAFF
TRBV9	TRBJ1-1	-	-	TGTGCCAGCAGCCCATCCCTGGGCCCTACAGCGAACACTGAAGCTTTCTTT	CASSPSLGPTANTEAFF
TRBV7-9	TRBJ2-5	-	-	TGTGCCAGCAGCGGTCAATTTCCCCGAGAGACCCAGTACTTC	CASSGQFPRETQYF
TRBV6-5	TRBJ1-1	-	-	TGTGCCAGCAGTTCACAGGCCAGGGGCACTGAAGCTTTCTTT	CASSSQARGTEAFF
TRBV5-5	TRBJ1-5	-	-	TGTGCCAGCAGCTTGGGGGAAGGTAATAGCAATCAGCCCCAGCATTTT	CASSLGEGNSNQPQHF
TRBV5-8	TRBJ1-2	-	-	TGTGCCAGCAGTCGGGACGGCTATGGCTACACCTTC	CASSRDGYGYTF
TRBV29-1	TRBJ2-3	-	-	TGCAGCGTTGAAGGTGTCCAGGGGGGGGTCACAGATACGCAGTATTTT	CSVEGVQGGVTDTQYF
TRBV5-6	TRBJ1-2	once	TRBD1	TGTGCCAGCAGTTTCGACAGGGGGCTCTCTATGGGTGGCTACACCTTC	CASSFDRGLSMGGYTF
TRBV11-3	TRBJ2-5	-	-	TGTGCCAGCAGTCAAGACATAAAAGAGACCCAGTACTTC	CASSQDIKETQYF
TRBV5-1	TRBJ1-4	once	-	TGCGCCAGCAGCTCGGGGTTCGAAGGGGAAAAACTGTTTTTT	CASSSGFEGEKLFF
TRBV2	TRBJ1-4	-	-	TGTGCCAGCAGGCGACAGGAAGCAACTAATGAAAAACTGTTTTTT	CASRRQEATNEKLFF
TRBV6-2/TRBV6-3	TRBJ1-1	-	TRBD1	TGTGCCAGCAGTTCAAGTCCCGGGACAGGTCTGGACACTGAAGCTTTCTTT	CASSSSPGTGLDTEAFF
TRBV24-1	TRBJ2-3	-	TRBD2	TGTGCCACCAGTGATTCCATAGCGGGGGGGCCATATACGCAGTATTTT	CATSDSIAGGPYTQYF
TRBV2	TRBJ1-1	-	-	TGTGCCAGCAGGGTGGACGGGGGGAACACTGAAGCTTTCTTT	CASRVDGGNTEAFF
TRBV25-1	TRBJ1-2	-	TRBD1	TGTGCCAGCAGTCCCACAGGGGGTTACTACTATGGCTACACCTTC	CASSPTGGYYYGYTF
TRBV28	TRBJ1-5	-	-	TGTGCCAGCAGTTTAGTGAGGACTCAGCCCCAGCATTTT	CASSLVRTQPQHF
TRBV7-9	TRBJ1-1	-	-	TGTGCCAGCGGGGCAGAATTTGAAGCTTTCTTT	CASGAEFEAFF
TRBV18	TRBJ2-7	-	-	TGTGCCAGCTCACCAAGACAGGAGTACGAGCAGTACTTC	CASSPRQEYEQYF